Listed here are 20 T cell receptor beta chains from one sample, sequenced in a study of identifying expanded T cells in peripheral blood. Repertoires were generated with immunoSEQ multiplex PCR, while TCRdb's copy carries only in-frame clones and drops some. The table lists approximately 110,000 clones, roughly nine tenths of them singletons. Sample: blood. These receptors all come from a person aged 18 to 70 in good health.

The chain combines TRBV5-4 with TRBJ2-2, with 10 bases fitting TRBD1. The CDR3 has 16 residues. Germline V gives CDR1 SGHNT, CDR2 YYREEE (reference sequence). Trimming at V came to 3 bases and at J to 5 bases, leaving 7 bases not matched to a gene. CDR3 sequence (DNA): TGTGCCAGCAGCTGGGAAGGGACAGGGGTGACCGGGGAGCTGTTTTTT. This codes for CASSWEGTGVTGELFF.

This clone was seen at least ten times. The chain links TRBV28 to TRBJ1-5; the D gene is possibly TRBD1 (5 bases). The CDR3 is made up of 13 amino acids. V was cut by 7 bases and J by 4 bases, with 11 bases left in between. From germline, CDR1 is MDHEN and CDR2 SYDVKM. The DNA for the CDR3 is TGTGCCAGCACCAGGGACCTGAATCAGCCCCAGCATTTT. It is translated as CASTRDLNQPQHF.

The rearrangement uses TRBV19 and TRBJ2-3, with 11 bases matching TRBD1. V dropped 4 bases and J dropped 7; count of bases not matched to a gene: 7. CDR1 is LNHDA, CDR2 SQIVND, per germline (reference sequence). This CDR3 is built from 15 residues. The CDR3 is CASSTGQGGRNTQYF. CDR3 in DNA: TGTGCCAGTAGTACGGGACAGGGGGGAAGAAATACGCAGTATTTT.

This clone was observed a single time. The CDR3 sequence is CASSLGTTNEKLFF. CDR3 nucleotides: TGTGCCAGCAGCCTGGGGACAACTAATGAAAAACTGTTTTTT. The rearrangement links TRBV5-6 to TRBJ1-4; the D is unclear. This CDR3 region has 14 residues. Germline V gene data show CDR1 as SGHDT and CDR2 as YYEEEE. The germline V and J ends were trimmed by 4 bases and 0 bases, with 7 bases remaining between them. Variable domain in full (rest from reference TRBV5-6 and TRBJ1-4): DAGVTQSPTHLIKTRGQQVTLRCSPKSGHDTVSWYQQALGQGPQFIFQYYEEEERQRGNFPDRFSGHQFPNYSSELNVNALLLGDSALYLCASSLGTTNEKLFFGSGTQLSVL.

The V and J genes are TRBV4-2 and TRBJ1-2, with 9 bases aligning to TRBD1. Trimming cost V 4 bases and J 2 bases; bases outside gene matches: 5. CDR1 and CDR2 (germline): LGHNA, YNFKEQ. The CDR3 has 15 amino acids. As DNA, the CDR3 is TGTGCCAGCAGCCCCGGGACAGGGCCCAACTATGGCTACACCTTC. Its translation: CASSPGTGPNYGYTF.

The chain recombines TRBV5-1 with TRBJ2-1; no definite D call. The germline V and J ends were trimmed by 3 bases and 0 bases, with 13 bases remaining between them. The germline V gene encodes CDR1 SGHRS and CDR2 YFSETQ. The CDR3 runs 16 residues. The CDR3 protein is CASSSGPDSSYNEQFF. For the CDR3, the DNA is TGCGCCAGCAGCTCCGGACCTGATAGCTCCTACAATGAGCAGTTCTTC.

V is TRBV11-2 and J is TRBJ2-3; TRBD1 matches at 7 bases. V was pared by 0 bases and J by 4 bases, with 7 bases of the junction left unmatched. This CDR3 has 16 amino acids. CDR1 is SGHAT, CDR2 FQNNGV, per germline. CDR3 DNA sequence: TGTGCCAGCAGCTTAGAGGGCAGGGGGAGCCCAGATACGCAGTATTTT. Protein: CASSLEGRGSPDTQYF.

V and J are TRBV5-1 and TRBJ1-1, with 8 bases fitting TRBD1. The trim removed 4 bases at V and 11 bases at J, leaving 10 bases unmatched. CDR3 length equals 13 residues. The germline V gene encodes CDR1 SGHRS and CDR2 YFSETQ. This chain's CDR3 is CASSNIQGVGAFF. DNA for the CDR3: TGCGCCAGCAGCAATATACAGGGGGTCGGCGCTTTCTTT.

This sequence joins TRBV5-1 and TRBJ2-1; a weak D match, TRBD2 (5 bases). The CDR3 has 18 amino acids. Trimming took 3 bases from V and 1 from J, leaving 20 bases between them. Looked up from germline, CDR1 is SGHRS and CDR2 is YFSETQ. The CDR3 loop reads CASSSTRDVGPSYNEQFF. The CDR3 DNA reads TGCGCCAGCAGCTCGACGAGGGATGTGGGCCCATCCTACAATGAGCAGTTCTTC.

The chain joins TRBV25-1 to TRBJ2-2; tentatively, D is TRBD1 or TRBD2 (6 bases each). Germline CDR1 MGHDK, CDR2 SYGVNS. The V end lost 7 bases, the J end lost 5 bases, and 11 bases lay between the germline ends. The CDR3 is 13 residues long. The CDR3 spells CASNGGGTGELFF. DNA of the CDR3: TGTGCCAGCAACGGGGGCGGAACCGGGGAGCTGTTTTTT.

The rearrangement uses TRBV18 and TRBJ1-3; D remains unclear. Per the germline V gene, CDR1 is KGHSH and CDR2 is LQKENI. Trimming cost V 2 bases and J 0 bases, with 14 bases left between them. The CDR3 spans 17 residues. CDR3 coding DNA: TGTGCCAGCTCACCATTGCGGACGGTCGACTCTGGAAACACCATATATTTT. Translating gives CASSPLRTVDSGNTIYF.

A few counts support this clone. This chain connects TRBV4-1 to TRBJ1-4; weak D call: TRBD1 (5 bases). Germline V gives CDR1 MGHRA, CDR2 YSYEKL. V was pared by 7 bases and J by 8 bases, with 23 bases between. The CDR3 is 16 residues long. CDR3 in DNA: TGCGCCAGCACCCAGGCAGGAAACGGCCAGGGCGAAAAACTGTTTTTT. It codes for CASTQAGNGQGEKLFF.

This clone occurred a few times. This sequence joins TRBV7-2 and TRBJ2-6, with D perhaps TRBD1 (6 bases). Looked up from germline, CDR1 is SGHTA and CDR2 is FQGNSA. V lost 6 bases to trimming and J lost 3 bases, with 12 bases between them. The CDR3 consists of 15 residues. CDR3 region: CASRRTGYGANVLTF. The CDR3 nucleotides read TGTGCCAGCAGGAGAACAGGGTATGGGGCCAACGTCCTGACTTTC.

This clone has only a few counts. The V call is TRBV10-3, the J call TRBJ1-2; D perhaps matches TRBD1 (5 bases). The V and J ends lost 6 bases and 6 bases respectively, with 14 bases between them. This CDR3 has 13 residues. Germline V CDR1 and CDR2: ENHRY, SYGVKD. CDR3 protein: CAIRSDISHGYTF. Here the CDR3 DNA reads TGTGCCATCAGATCGGACATCAGCCATGGCTACACCTTC.

The chain joins TRBV7-9 to TRBJ1-5; TRBD1 might be the D (6 bases). Germline V lookup: CDR1 SEHNR, CDR2 FQNEAQ (reference sequence). This CDR3 has 15 residues. Trimming removed 5 bases from V and 4 bases from J, with 15 bases in between. CDR3 nucleotide sequence: TGTGCCAGCAGCGGACTCGTACAGGGTAATCAGCCCCAGCATTTT. This gives the protein CASSGLVQGNQPQHF.

This clone was seen a single time. The chain is built from TRBV5-4 and TRBJ2-7; 8 bases are shared with TRBD1. V was pared by 4 bases and J by 4 bases, with 10 bases of the junction left unmatched. This CDR3 comprises 15 residues. Per the germline V gene, CDR1 is SGHNT and CDR2 is YYREEE (reference sequence). The CDR3 DNA is TGTGCCAGCAGCCCCGCCCAGGGGGCCTATTACGAGCAGTACTTC. Translation gives CASSPAQGAYYEQYF.

This clone was detected only once. The CDR3 bases are TGTGCCAGCTCACCTCCGGGACTAGCAAAATACGAGCAGTACTTC. Its protein product is CASSPPGLAKYEQYF. This sequence joins TRBV18 and TRBJ2-7; 9 bases are shared with TRBD2. The CDR3 has 15 amino acids. Losses at the gene ends were 3 bases for V and 4 bases for J; bases not matched to a gene: 7. The germline CDR1 and CDR2 sequences are KGHSH and LQKENI.

The chain couples TRBV14 to TRBJ1-1; D is possibly TRBD1 (5 bases). The CDR3 is 15 amino acids. Germline V gene lookup returns CDR1 SGHDN and CDR2 FVKESK. V gave up 4 bases and J gave up 3 bases, with 15 bases separating them. The CDR3 region is CASSPSWGGDTEAFF. The CDR3 DNA reads as TGTGCCAGCAGCCCCAGCTGGGGGGGGGACACTGAAGCTTTCTTT.

The chain employs TRBV7-3 and TRBJ2-5, with TRBD1 matching 10 bases. The J call may not be correct, given that the DNA end is closer to TRBJ2-7. Germline V lookup: CDR1 SGHTA, CDR2 FQGTGA. The CDR3 spans 14 residues. Written as DNA, the CDR3 is TGTGCCAGCAGTCGGACAGGGGGATCCTACGAGCAGTACTTC. Translation gives CASSRTGGSYEQYF.

V is TRBV9 and J is TRBJ1-1; D may be TRBD1 (5 bases). With 0 bases removed from V and 1 base from J, the gap between germline ends came to 7 bases. The CDR3 runs 14 residues. Looked up from germline, CDR1 is SGDLS and CDR2 is YYNGEE. CDR3 region: CASSVDRWNTEAFF. As DNA, the CDR3 is TGTGCCAGCAGCGTAGACAGGTGGAACACTGAAGCTTTCTTT.